This T cell receptor beta chain was recorded in a study of cytomegalovirus exposure and HLA in healthy donors. Primers: 60 Vbeta forward and 13 Jbeta reverse. Measured with immunoSEQ multiplex PCR; TCRdb has only the in-frame clones, and not every one. The sample records over 140,000 clones, roughly four fifths being singletons. V dropped 1 base and J dropped 2 bases, with 6 bases sitting between them. Germline CDR1 and CDR2: SEHNR and FQNEAQ (reference sequence). The CDR3 spans 15 residues. This TCR was recovered from a man aged 30 to 39 in good health and CMV-seropositive. The sample consisted of PBMCs. The chain uses TRBV7-9 and TRBJ2-6, with D maybe TRBD1 (5 bases). The CDR3: CASSLVGAGANVLTF. The CDR3 bases are TGTGCCAGCAGCTTAGTAGGGGCTGGGGCCAACGTCCTGACTTTC.